The rows below give T cell receptor beta chains drawn from one sample of a study of OX40 agonist ivuxolimab in advanced cancers. TCRdb's copy holds only in-frame clones and misses some; the assay was immunoSEQ multiplex PCR. This sample carries roughly 60,000 clones, approximately 86% of them seen once, and the ten largest clones take 0.85% to 0.95%. The specimen comprised CD4+ or CD8+ T cells sorted from blood, sampled in a trial of the OX40 agonist ivuxolimab. These receptors originate from an adult with an advanced solid tumor such as melanoma, head and neck, liver or kidney cancer. Both conserved end residues are part of each CDR3. D genes are given only for firm matches. The size field is filled for only some rows; it gives once, few, many or a size class.

d_gene	v_gene	j_gene	abundance	CDR3aa	CDR3nt
NA	TRBV6-1	TRBJ1-4	once	CASRLQARNEKLFF	TGTGCCAGCAGGTTACAGGCGAGGAATGAAAAACTGTTTTTT
NA	TRBV27	TRBJ2-2	NA	CASSSIVTGTGELFF	TGTGCCAGCAGTTCAATTGTCACGGGCACCGGGGAGCTGTTTTTT
NA	TRBV2	TRBJ2-1	NA	CASKIWANEQFF	TGTGCCAGCAAAATTTGGGCTAATGAGCAGTTCTTC
NA	TRBV14	TRBJ2-7	NA	CASSQRYEQYF	TGTGCCAGCAGCCAAAGGTACGAGCAGTACTTC
NA	TRBV29-1	TRBJ1-4	NA	CSVRGANEKLFF	TGCAGCGTCAGGGGTGCTAATGAAAAACTGTTTTTT
TRBD1	TRBV29-1	TRBJ2-5	NA	CSVRQGAFYQETQYF	TGCAGCGTCCGACAGGGGGCTTTTTACCAAGAGACCCAGTACTTC
NA	TRBV28	TRBJ2-3	NA	CASSFWGRISTDTQYF	TGTGCCAGCAGTTTTTGGGGGAGGATCAGCACAGATACGCAGTATTTT
TRBD2	TRBV6-1	TRBJ2-3	NA	CASSEALGLAGGPTQYF	TGTGCCAGCAGTGAAGCCCTCGGACTAGCGGGAGGGCCTACGCAGTATTTT
NA	TRBV5-6	TRBJ2-3	NA	CASRRWVLSSDTQYF	TGTGCCAGCAGGAGGTGGGTTTTGAGTTCAGATACGCAGTATTTT
NA	TRBV6-6	TRBJ1-2	NA	CASSYSKHPNGYIF	TGTGCCAGCAGTTACTCGAAGCACCCTAATGGCTACATCTTC